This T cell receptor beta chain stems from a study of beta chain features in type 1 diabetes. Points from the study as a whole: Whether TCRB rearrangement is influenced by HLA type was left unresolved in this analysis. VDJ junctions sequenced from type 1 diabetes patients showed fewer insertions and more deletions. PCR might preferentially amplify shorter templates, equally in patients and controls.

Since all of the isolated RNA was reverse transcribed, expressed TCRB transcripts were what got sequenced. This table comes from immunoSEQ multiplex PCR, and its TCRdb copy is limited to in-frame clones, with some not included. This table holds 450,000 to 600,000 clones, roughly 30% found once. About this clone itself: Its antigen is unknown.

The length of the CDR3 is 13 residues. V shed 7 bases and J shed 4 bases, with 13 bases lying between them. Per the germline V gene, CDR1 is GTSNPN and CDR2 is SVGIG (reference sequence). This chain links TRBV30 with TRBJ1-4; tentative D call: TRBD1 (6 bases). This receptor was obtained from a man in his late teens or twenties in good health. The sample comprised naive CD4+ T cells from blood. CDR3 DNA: TGTGCCTCCCGGACAGACAATAATGAAAAACTGTTTTTT. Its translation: CASRTDNNEKLFF.